A single sample is the source of the 20 T cell receptor beta chains below, sequenced in a study of memory CD4+ T cells and cytomegalovirus serostatus. The sort gate was single viable CD3+CD4+CD8-CD45RO+ cells for memory CD4+ T cells. Profiled with immunoSEQ multiplex PCR; TCRdb holds only in-frame clones, not every one. The table includes 55,000 to 65,000 clones, 82% detected once. The sample was memory CD4+ T cells from blood. The receptor set was obtained from an adult in good health and CMV-seronegative.

The rearrangement uses TRBV30 and TRBJ2-5; D may match TRBD1 or TRBD2 (5 bases each). The ends were cut back, 3 bases at V and 2 bases at J, with 16 bases in the middle. Germline CDR1 and CDR2: GTSNPN and SVGIG (reference sequence). This CDR3 is 15 amino acids long. As DNA, the CDR3 is TGTGCCTGGAGCGGGGTACCGAGACAGCAAGAGACCCAGTACTTC. Its protein is CAWSGVPRQQETQYF.

The V call is TRBV11-2, the J call TRBJ1-6; D perhaps matches TRBD1 (6 bases). The germline V and J ends were trimmed by 6 bases and 12 bases, with 21 bases remaining between them. Germline CDR1 is SGHAT and CDR2 is FQNNGV. The CDR3 is made up of 15 amino acids. The CDR3 reads CASSNTRDTALPLHF. CDR3 nucleotides: TGTGCCAGCAGTAATACCCGGGACACAGCTTTACCCCTCCACTTT.

V is TRBV28 and J is TRBJ1-6, with 7 bases that match TRBD1. The trim removed 4 bases at V and 10 bases at J, leaving 4 bases unmatched. CDR3 length equals 13 residues. Germline V gene sequence: CDR1 MDHEN, CDR2 SYDVKM. CDR3 bases: TGTGCCAGCAGTTCAACACAGGGGTCACCCCTCCACTTT. Encoded protein: CASSSTQGSPLHF.

The genes are TRBV7-8 and TRBJ1-5, with D perhaps matching TRBD1 (6 bases). V was pared by 6 bases and J by 3 bases, with 15 bases between. Per the germline V gene, CDR1 is SGHVS and CDR2 is FQNEAQ. The CDR3 totals 15 residues. CDR3 region: CASSHDRNLNQPQHF. In DNA form, the CDR3 reads TGTGCCAGCAGTCACGACAGGAACCTCAATCAGCCCCAGCATTTT.

This chain joins TRBV7-8 and TRBJ1-2, with TRBD1 as a possible D gene (5 bases). Germline CDR1 and CDR2: SGHVS and FQNEAQ. The germline V and J ends were trimmed by 5 bases and 0 bases, with 16 bases remaining between them. The CDR3 sequence is 16 residues long. CDR3 residues: CASSNAGTRTNYGYTF. The DNA of the CDR3 is TGTGCCAGCAGCAACGCCGGGACGAGGACTAACTATGGCTACACCTTC.

V gene TRBV5-1 combines with J gene TRBJ1-3, with D unresolved. The CDR3 covers 15 residues. V was shortened by 0 bases and J by 2 bases, with 9 bases between the two germline ends. Germline loops: CDR1 SGHRS, CDR2 YFSETQ. The CDR3 DNA sequence: TGCGCCAGCAGCTTGGCCGTCGGGGCTGGAAACACCATATATTTT. Its protein product is CASSLAVGAGNTIYF.

This chain uses TRBV15 with TRBJ1-2, with D unresolved. Germline V gene sequence: CDR1 LNHNV, CDR2 YYDKDF (reference sequence). The ends were cut back, 2 bases at V and 5 bases at J, with 21 bases in the middle. This CDR3 contains 17 residues. The CDR3, as DNA: TGTGCCACCAGCAGACCGGGGAGGTCACCCGGCGGTTATGGCTACACCTTC. Protein product: CATSRPGRSPGGYGYTF.

The V and J genes are TRBV11-2 and TRBJ1-2; D ambiguous. The CDR3 is made up of 15 amino acids. The germline V gene encodes CDR1 SGHAT and CDR2 FQNNGV. Trimming took off 1 base at V and 2 bases at J, with 11 bases between the two ends. The CDR3, as DNA: TGTGCCAGCAGCTTAGGGGAGGGCCCGAACTATGGCTACACCTTC. The encoded protein is CASSLGEGPNYGYTF.

This clone was seen only a few times. The CDR3 sequence is CASSPRPGTGGGYTF. The CDR3 region has the DNA TGTGCCAGCAGCCCGAGGCCCGGGACAGGGGGTGGCTACACCTTC. The chain links TRBV9 to TRBJ1-2, with 11 bases aligning to TRBD1. The CDR3 has 15 amino acids. With 4 bases clipped from V and 7 bases from J, the junction kept 9 bases outside the gene matches. Germline CDR1 SGDLS, CDR2 YYNGEE.

The J gene is TRBJ1-2, the V gene TRBV15; the match to TRBD1 covers 8 bases. The CDR3 length is 15 residues. Germline-derived CDR1 and CDR2 are LNHNV and YYDKDF (reference sequence). V was clipped by 6 bases and J by 8 bases; unmatched bases: 14. The CDR3 loop reads CATREGQAFLGGYTF. CDR3 bases: TGTGCCACCAGGGAGGGACAGGCGTTTTTGGGAGGCTACACCTTC.

V and J are TRBV7-9 and TRBJ2-5; 12 bases match TRBD2. Germline loops: CDR1 SEHNR, CDR2 FQNEAQ (reference sequence). This CDR3 has 15 residues. V lost 6 bases, J lost 5 bases, and 7 bases stayed unmatched. The CDR3 is CASSRGLAGLETQYF. CDR3 nucleotide sequence: TGTGCCAGCAGTCGAGGACTAGCGGGGTTGGAGACCCAGTACTTC.

The chain employs TRBV29-1 and TRBJ2-2; 7 nucleotides agree with TRBD1. CDR1 is SQVTM, CDR2 ANQGSEA, per germline. This CDR3 comprises 14 residues. Trimming cost V 3 bases and J 4 bases; bases outside gene matches: 5. The CDR3 here is CSVEDRSPTGELFF. The CDR3 DNA is TGCAGCGTTGAGGACAGGTCGCCCACCGGGGAGCTGTTTTTT.

The chain has TRBV18 and TRBJ1-2; tentatively, D is TRBD1 (5 bases). The germline gives CDR1 KGHSH, CDR2 LQKENI. The CDR3 sequence is 13 residues long. Trimming stripped 3 bases from V and 2 bases from J, with 7 bases between. The CDR3 coding sequence is TGTGCCAGCTCACCCGAGGGGAACTATGGCTACACCTTC. This encodes CASSPEGNYGYTF.

This clone was seen only a few times. The chain is built from TRBV27 and TRBJ1-6; D might be TRBD1 (5 bases). In germline, CDR1 is MNHEY, CDR2 SMNVEV (reference sequence). This CDR3 comprises 15 residues. V shed 5 bases and J shed 7 bases, with 15 bases lying between them. CDR3 loop: CASSPFGGNNSPLHF. CDR3 DNA: TGTGCCAGCAGTCCCTTCGGGGGGAACAATTCACCCCTCCACTTT.

This clone has only a few counts. The chain uses TRBV11-3 and TRBJ2-1; D assignment may be TRBD1 or TRBD2 (5 bases each). Deletions cut 2 bases from V and 0 bases from J, with 8 bases between. From germline, CDR1 is SGHNT and CDR2 YENEEA. CDR3 length equals 15 residues. In nucleotides, the CDR3 is TGTGCCAGCAGCTTATGGGGGAGCTCCTACAATGAGCAGTTCTTC. As protein: CASSLWGSSYNEQFF.

The gene calls are TRBV4-2 and TRBJ1-1; TRBD1 is a possible D gene (6 bases). V was trimmed by 0 bases and J by 5 bases, leaving 13 bases between them. The CDR3 totals 15 residues. The germline V gene encodes CDR1 LGHNA and CDR2 YNFKEQ. Here the CDR3 reads CASSQDWGALTEAFF. In nucleotides, the CDR3 is TGTGCCAGCAGCCAAGATTGGGGGGCTCTAACTGAAGCTTTCTTT.

The rearrangement joins TRBV27 to TRBJ2-7, with no clear D. This CDR3 contains 12 residues. The germline gives CDR1 MNHEY, CDR2 SMNVEV (reference sequence). V was trimmed by 2 bases and J by 6 bases, leaving 8 bases between them. The DNA for the CDR3 is TGTGCCAGCAGTTTAAGGACGGGCGAGCAGTACTTC. It translates to CASSLRTGEQYF.

This chain links TRBV30 with TRBJ1-5; 8 nucleotides match TRBD1. This CDR3 comprises 13 residues. The germline V gene encodes CDR1 GTSNPN and CDR2 SVGIG (reference sequence). J was trimmed by 2 bases and V by 3 bases; bases with no gene match: 0. The CDR3 is CAWSRGRNQPQHF. CDR3 sequence (DNA): TGTGCCTGGAGCAGGGGGCGCAATCAGCCCCAGCATTTT.

The gene calls are TRBV7-9 and TRBJ1-5; no definite D call. V was shortened by 4 bases and J by 9 bases, with 16 bases between the two germline ends. Germline-derived CDR1 and CDR2 are SEHNR and FQNEAQ (reference sequence). This CDR3 comprises 14 residues. The CDR3 loop is CASSSVGGQGPQHF. As DNA, the CDR3 is TGTGCCAGCAGCTCAGTCGGCGGTCAAGGGCCCCAGCATTTT.

This chain links TRBV19 with TRBJ2-5; tentative D call: TRBD1 (5 bases). V lost 4 bases and J 8 bases, leaving 8 bases between the germline ends. This CDR3 has 11 residues. Germline values: CDR1 LNHDA, CDR2 SQIVND (reference sequence). The CDR3 here is CASSKTGTQYF. The CDR3, as DNA: TGTGCCAGTAGTAAAACAGGTACCCAGTACTTC. Looking up the rest from reference TRBV19 and TRBJ2-5 gives the full variable domain: DGGITQSPKYLFRKEGQNVTLSCEQNLNHDAMYWYRQDPGQGLRLIYYSQIVNDFQKGDIAEGYSVSREKKESFPLTVTSAQKNPTAFYLCASSKTGTQYFGPGTRLLVL.